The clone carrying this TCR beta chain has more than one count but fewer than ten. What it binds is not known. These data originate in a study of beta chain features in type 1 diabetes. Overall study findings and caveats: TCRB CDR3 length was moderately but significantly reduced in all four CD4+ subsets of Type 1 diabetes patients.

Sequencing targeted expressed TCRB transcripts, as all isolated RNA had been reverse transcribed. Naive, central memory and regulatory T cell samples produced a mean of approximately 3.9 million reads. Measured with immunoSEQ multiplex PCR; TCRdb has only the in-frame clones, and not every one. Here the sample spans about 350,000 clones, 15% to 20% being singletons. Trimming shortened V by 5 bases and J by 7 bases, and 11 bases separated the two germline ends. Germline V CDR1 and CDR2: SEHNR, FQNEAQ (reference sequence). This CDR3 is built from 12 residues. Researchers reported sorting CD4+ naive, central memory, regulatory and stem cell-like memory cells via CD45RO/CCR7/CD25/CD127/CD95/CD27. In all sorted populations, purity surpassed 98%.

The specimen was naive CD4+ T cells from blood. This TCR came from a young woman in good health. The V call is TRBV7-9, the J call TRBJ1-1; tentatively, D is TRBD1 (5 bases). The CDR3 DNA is TGTGCCAGCAGCCGGGACGGGGGTGAAGCTTTCTTT. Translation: CASSRDGGEAFF.